This is a list of T cell receptor beta chains from one sample in a study of T cell responses to AZD1222 COVID-19 vaccine. Produced via immunoSEQ multiplex PCR; TCRdb's table is partial and in-frame only. The sample carries 70,000 or so clones, 70% to 90% recorded once. Sample: peripheral blood, taken on day 0 of AZD1222 vaccination. These receptors all come from an adult in good health. Both conserved end residues are part of each CDR3. The D gene is left open where the match is weak. Some rows have no size entry. The others give once, few or many, or a class for an expanded clone.

j_call v_call clone_size d_call cdr3_aa cdr3_nt
TRBJ2-3 TRBV7-2 . . CASSLGIVTSTDTQYF TGTGCCAGCAGCTTAGGGATCGTTACTAGCACAGATACGCAGTATTTT
TRBJ2-7 TRBV27 . TRBD2 CASSSYEGTSGPGAYEQYF TGTGCCAGCAGTTCGTACGAGGGGACTAGCGGGCCTGGGGCCTACGAGCAGTACTTC
TRBJ2-2 TRBV11-2 . TRBD1 CASSFDRGTGELFF TGTGCCAGCAGCTTCGACAGGGGCACCGGGGAGCTGTTTTTT
TRBJ1-1 TRBV11-3 . . CASSRLAHTEAFF TGTGCCAGCAGCCGCTTGGCTCATACTGAAGCTTTCTTT
TRBJ2-7 TRBV3-1/TRBV3-2 . TRBD2 CASSPSSGSSYEQYF TGTGCCAGCAGCCCCTCAAGCGGGAGCTCCTACGAGCAGTACTTC
TRBJ1-5 TRBV10-3 . TRBD1 CAISDSSGTGRADSNQPQHF TGTGCCATCAGTGACTCCTCCGGGACAGGAAGGGCGGATAGCAATCAGCCCCAGCATTTT
TRBJ2-7 TRBV12-3/TRBV12-4 once . CASSFGYEQYF TGTGCCAGCAGTTTTGGATACGAGCAGTACTTC
TRBJ2-7 TRBV6-1 . . CASSEYSSYEQYF TGTGCCAGCAGTGAATACAGCTCCTACGAGCAGTACTTC
TRBJ2-7 TRBV27 once . CASSLLGAYEQYF TGTGCCAGCAGTTTATTAGGAGCCTACGAGCAGTACTTC
TRBJ2-7 TRBV28 . TRBD1 CASSPTGTGSGYEQYF TGTGCCAGCAGTCCCACCGGGACAGGGTCTGGGTACGAGCAGTACTTC
TRBJ2-7 TRBV4-1 . . CASSQLTQGYEQYF TGCGCCAGCAGCCAACTAACACAGGGCTACGAGCAGTACTTC
TRBJ1-1 TRBV6-5 once . CASTPNQGNTEAFF TGTGCCAGCACCCCAAACCAAGGGAACACTGAAGCTTTCTTT
TRBJ2-2 TRBV5-1 . TRBD1 CASSRDRAGTGELFF TGCGCCAGCAGTCGCGACAGGGCCGGCACCGGGGAGCTGTTTTTT
TRBJ2-7 TRBV5-1 . TRBD2 CASSLLAGEDEQYF TGCGCCAGCAGCTTACTAGCGGGAGAGGACGAGCAGTACTTC
TRBJ2-1 TRBV5-1 . TRBD2 CASSLAGDHEQFF TGCGCCAGCAGTTTGGCGGGGGACCATGAGCAGTTCTTC
TRBJ1-1 TRBV19 . . CASSPGTADMNTEAFF TGTGCCAGTAGCCCCGGGACGGCCGACATGAACACTGAAGCTTTCTTT
TRBJ2-2 TRBV4-3 . . CASSPDPDRHDGELFF TGCGCCAGCAGCCCGGACCCTGACAGGCACGACGGGGAGCTGTTTTTT
TRBJ2-1 TRBV24-1 few . CATSRSYNEQFF TGTGCCACCAGTCGCTCCTACAATGAGCAGTTCTTC
TRBJ1-1 TRBV23-1 . . CASGRHMNRVEAFF TGCGCCAGCGGGCGACATATGAACAGGGTTGAAGCTTTCTTT
TRBJ1-2 TRBV6-4 . . CASSDSRGYTF TGTGCCAGCAGTGACTCGAGGGGCTACACCTTC
TRBJ1-2 TRBV7-8 . . CASSLAQGHYGYTF TGTGCCAGCAGCTTAGCACAGGGCCACTATGGCTACACCTTC
TRBJ1-2 TRBV11-2 . TRBD1 CASSATTGGTYGYTF TGTGCCAGCAGCGCCACCACAGGGGGCACCTATGGCTACACCTTC
TRBJ1-5 TRBV28 . TRBD1 CASEGQGLLSGNQPQHF TGTGCCAGCGAGGGACAGGGTCTTCTTTCGGGCAATCAGCCCCAGCATTTT
TRBJ2-7 TRBV6-2/TRBV6-3 . . CASSYTRDGYFYEQYF TGTGCCAGCAGTTATACAAGGGACGGATACTTTTACGAGCAGTACTTC
TRBJ1-5 TRBV6-2/TRBV6-3 . TRBD1 CASSPRDRGNQPQHF TGTGCCAGCAGCCCCCGGGACAGGGGCAATCAGCCCCAGCATTTT
TRBJ2-3 TRBV7-2 . TRBD2 CASSLGLAGGPRRAQYF TGTGCCAGCAGCTTAGGACTAGCGGGAGGCCCCCGAAGAGCGCAGTATTTT
TRBJ2-7 TRBV29-1 . . CSVEAPAGGQTYEQYF TGCAGCGTTGAAGCCCCGGCGGGGGGACAGACCTACGAGCAGTACTTC
TRBJ2-1 TRBV4-1 . . CASSQGIGSHEQFF TGCGCCAGCAGCCAAGGAATAGGGTCCCATGAGCAGTTCTTC
TRBJ2-5 TRBV29-1 . . CSVGVGETQYF TGCAGCGTCGGAGTTGGGGAGACCCAGTACTTC
TRBJ2-7 TRBV29-1 . . CSVEDPLVGEQYF TGCAGCGTCGAAGACCCACTGGTGGGAGAGCAGTACTTC
TRBJ2-1 TRBV7-7 . TRBD2 CASSLGLAGYNEQFF TGTGCCAGCAGCTTAGGACTAGCGGGATACAATGAGCAGTTCTTC
TRBJ2-1 TRBV6-5 . . CASSYSTLPHPHEQFF TGTGCCAGCAGTTACTCGACGCTCCCTCACCCCCATGAGCAGTTCTTC
TRBJ1-4 TRBV7-2 . . CASSMTTTNEKLFF TGTGCCAGCAGCATGACCACAACTAATGAAAAACTGTTTTTT
TRBJ1-2 TRBV15 . . CATSRDSTGAEPGYTF TGTGCCACCAGCAGAGACTCGACAGGAGCCGAGCCAGGCTACACCTTC
TRBJ1-3 TRBV7-3 . . CASSLNRGNTIYF TGTGCCAGCAGCTTAAACCGCGGAAACACCATATATTTT
TRBJ2-7 TRBV9 . TRBD2 CASSAGTSAYEQYF TGTGCCAGCAGCGCAGGGACTAGCGCATACGAGCAGTACTTC
TRBJ2-2 TRBV24-1 . . CATSDLQGGTGELFF TGTGCCACCAGTGATTTGCAGGGGGGCACCGGGGAGCTGTTTTTT
TRBJ1-3 TRBV11-3 . . CASSLVAPGALTGNTIYF TGTGCCAGCAGCTTAGTTGCCCCGGGGGCCCTGACTGGAAACACCATATATTTT
TRBJ2-7 TRBV28 . . CASSPPIPLVDEQYF TGTGCCAGCAGTCCCCCTATCCCGTTGGTAGACGAGCAGTACTTC
TRBJ2-5 TRBV5-4 . TRBD2 CASSLTSGGQETQYF TGTGCCAGCAGCCTGACTAGCGGGGGACAAGAGACCCAGTACTTC
TRBJ1-2 TRBV5-4 . . CASSLSVTETYGYTF TGTGCCAGCAGCTTGTCAGTCACGGAAACCTATGGCTACACCTTC
TRBJ2-3 TRBV15 . . CATSRDRESPTDTQYF TGTGCCACCAGCAGAGATCGTGAAAGTCCGACAGATACGCAGTATTTT
TRBJ2-3 TRBV19 . TRBD1 CASTATGGTDTQYF TGTGCCAGTACCGCGACAGGGGGGACAGATACGCAGTATTTT
TRBJ2-7 TRBV12-5 . . CASGLFLDEQYF TGTGCTAGTGGTTTGTTTCTTGACGAGCAGTACTTC
TRBJ2-5 TRBV11-2 . . CASSLYYGPQETQYF TGTGCCAGCAGCCTGTATTATGGGCCCCAAGAGACCCAGTACTTC
TRBJ1-4 TRBV3-1/TRBV3-2 . TRBD1 CASSPRAGGLTNEKLFF TGTGCCAGCAGCCCTAGGGCAGGGGGACTTACTAATGAAAAACTGTTTTTT
TRBJ2-7 TRBV4-1 once TRBD2 CASSQDRTSGRYEQYF TGCGCCAGCAGCCAAGACCGGACTAGCGGGAGATACGAGCAGTACTTC
TRBJ2-5 TRBV5-6 once . CASSLARASKETQYF TGTGCCAGCAGCTTGGCCCGGGCTAGCAAAGAGACCCAGTACTTC